A single TCR beta chain is shown here with its context. What it binds is not known. The data derive from a study of vaccination and CD4 T cells after COVID-19. This CDR3 has 13 residues. Trimming removed 6 bases from V and 0 bases from J, with 12 bases in between. Germline assignment: CDR1 DFQATT and CDR2 SNEGSKA (reference sequence). The time point here: late sampling 161 to 241 days after vaccination in a few convalescent patients. The treatment denotes: approximately 9-day PBMC culture with coronavirus spike peptide pools or control peptides (ViraFEST assay). Oncomine TCR Beta short-read sequencing was applied to DNA from cultured CD4+ T cells. Via MiXCR, TCRdb re-called the PCR reads, giving one row per CDR3 protein. The data show 20,000 to 25,000 distinct CDR3 sequences, 46% seen once.

Source: CD4+ T cells from blood, cultured in vitro, taken about 7 months after SARS-CoV-2 vaccination. The chain employs TRBV20-1 and TRBJ2-7; D may match TRBD1 or TRBD2 (5 bases each). The source is a human donor who had recovered from COVID-19. This chain's CDR3 is CSAWGRSSYEQYF. For the CDR3, the DNA is TGCAGTGCGTGGGGACGGAGCTCCTACGAGCAGTACTTC.